These 26 T cell receptor beta chains share one sample of origin, sequenced in a study of cytomegalovirus exposure and HLA in healthy donors. The PCR had 60 Vbeta and 13 Jbeta primers. The assay was immunoSEQ multiplex PCR, and TCRdb's table has in-frame clones only and misses some. The sample includes under 250,000 clones, more than 75% of them seen just once. Source material: PBMCs. The receptors come from a male donor in good health and CMV-seronegative.

In its sample, this clone was seen a few times. In DNA, the CDR3 is TGCGCCAGCAGCCAAGAGGTCAGCGGGGGATCGAGTCTCCCTGAAGCTTTCTTT. This sequence encodes CASSQEVSGGSSLPEAFF. V and J are TRBV4-1 and TRBJ1-1; D might be TRBD1 (5 bases). The CDR3 length is 18 residues. The germline gives CDR1 MGHRA, CDR2 YSYEKL. V lost 0 bases and J 6 bases, leaving 23 bases between the germline ends.

This sequence joins TRBV11-2 and TRBJ1-1; 10 bases are shared with TRBD1. This CDR3 has 14 amino acids. The germline CDR1 and CDR2 sequences are SGHAT and FQNNGV. With 1 base clipped from V and 10 bases from J, the junction kept 6 bases outside the gene matches. The CDR3 DNA follows: TGTGCCAGCAGCTTAGGGGACAGGGGTGGGGGAGCTTTCTTT. The encoded protein is CASSLGDRGGGAFF.

J is TRBJ2-2 and V is TRBV28; 9 bases align to TRBD2. Germline V lookup: CDR1 MDHEN, CDR2 SYDVKM. This CDR3 is 16 amino acids long. V lost 1 base to trimming and J lost 9 bases; unmatched junction nucleotides: 9. The CDR3 region has the DNA TGTGCCAGCAGTTTATTCGACTTAGCGGGGGTCCGGGAGCTGTTTTTT. Its translation is CASSLFDLAGVRELFF.

The rearrangement uses TRBV29-1 and TRBJ2-5, with TRBD1 identical over 7 bases. The CDR3 consists of 13 residues. Germline V gives CDR1 SQVTM, CDR2 ANQGSEA. V trimming: 7 bases; J trimming: 4 bases; junction bases outside the gene matches: 9. CDR3 region: CSGMDRRSETQYF. Written as DNA, the CDR3 is TGCAGCGGGATGGACAGGAGGTCAGAGACCCAGTACTTC.

Concerning this clone itself: Relative to the germline gene, one junction end is altered; a read error may explain this. V usage is TRBV5-1 and J usage is TRBJ1-1, with D tentatively TRBD1 (6 bases). The V gene's germline CDR1 is SGHRS and CDR2 YFSETQ. The CDR3 loop spans 15 amino acids. This CDR3 is CASNLRGFSNTEAFF. The CDR3 DNA sequence: TGCGCCAGCAACTTGAGGGGGTTTTCGAACACTGAAGCTTTCTTT.

This clone is a singleton in its sample. The chain has TRBV7-9 and TRBJ2-1; D remains ambiguous. The CDR3 covers 12 residues. Looked up from germline, CDR1 is SEHNR and CDR2 is FQNEAQ (reference sequence). Deletions cut 5 bases from V and 4 bases from J, with 6 bases between. The CDR3: CASSPNYNEQFF. The CDR3 DNA sequence: TGTGCCAGCAGCCCAAATTACAATGAGCAGTTCTTC. The whole variable domain, filled in from reference TRBV7-9 and TRBJ2-1, reads DTGVSQNPRHKITKRGQNVTFRCDPISEHNRLYWYRQTLGQGPEFLTYFQNEAQLEKSRLLSDRFSAERPKGSFSTLEIQRTEQGDSAMYLCASSPNYNEQFFGPGTRLTVL.

V and J are TRBV5-1 and TRBJ1-1, with a tentative D call TRBD1 (5 bases). With 0 bases removed from V and 5 bases from J, the gap between germline ends came to 14 bases. CDR1 and CDR2 from the germline V gene are SGHRS and YFSETQ. This CDR3 has 15 residues. This chain's CDR3 is CASSLVRGGKTEAFF. In DNA, the CDR3 is TGCGCCAGCAGCTTGGTGAGGGGAGGGAAGACTGAAGCTTTCTTT. Combining the CDR3 with reference TRBV5-1 and TRBJ1-1 gives the whole variable domain KAGVTQTPRYLIKTRGQQVTLSCSPISGHRSVSWYQQTPGQGLQFLFEYFSETQRNKGNFPGRFSGRQFSNSRSEMNVSTLELGDSALYLCASSLVRGGKTEAFFGQGTRLTVV.

This clone turned up a few times. The chain recombines TRBV7-9 with TRBJ2-7, with TRBD2 matching over 8 bases. V was clipped by 4 bases and J by 3 bases; unmatched bases: 8. The CDR3 extends over 15 amino acids. The germline V gene has CDR1 SEHNR and CDR2 FQNEAQ (reference sequence). Written as DNA, the CDR3 is TGTGCCAGCAGCTCTACCGGGACTAGAGACTACGAGCAGTACTTC. This codes for CASSSTGTRDYEQYF.

The chain employs TRBV5-6 and TRBJ2-7; 7 bases agree with TRBD1. Germline loops: CDR1 SGHDT, CDR2 YYEEEE. J gave up 3 bases and V 6 bases, and 9 bases lay outside the gene matches. CDR3 length: 14 amino acids. The DNA for the CDR3 is TGTGCCAGCACCATAGGGGGCCGGGTCTACGAGCAGTACTTC. It is translated as CASTIGGRVYEQYF.

The chain couples TRBV5-1 to TRBJ2-7; 7 bases are a match to TRBD2. With 0 bases clipped from V and 7 bases from J, the junction kept 4 bases outside the gene matches. From germline, CDR1 is SGHRS and CDR2 YFSETQ. This CDR3 has 13 residues. CDR3 in amino acids: CASSLGLAAEQYF. The CDR3 nucleotides are TGCGCCAGCAGCTTGGGACTAGCTGCTGAGCAGTACTTC.

This rearrangement joins TRBV28 to TRBJ1-2; the D is unclear. This CDR3 has 14 amino acids. Germline values: CDR1 MDHEN, CDR2 SYDVKM. Trimming stripped 6 bases from V and 4 bases from J, with 15 bases between. This CDR3 is CASRTARRLYGYTF. CDR3 nucleotides: TGTGCCAGCAGGACTGCCAGACGTCTCTATGGCTACACCTTC.

This clone was seen just once. This chain connects TRBV4-1 to TRBJ1-1; possibly TRBD1 for D (6 bases). The V and J ends lost 4 bases and 0 bases respectively, with 15 bases between them. The CDR3 spans 16 residues. Germline V gene data show CDR1 as MGHRA and CDR2 as YSYEKL. The CDR3 nucleotides are TGCGCCAGCAGCCCAACCCCAGGGGCCATGAACACTGAAGCTTTCTTT. This gives the protein CASSPTPGAMNTEAFF.

The V call is TRBV7-9, the J call TRBJ1-2; 8 nucleotides line up with TRBD1. Germline values: CDR1 SEHNR, CDR2 FQNEAQ (reference sequence). The CDR3 runs 15 residues. V shed 4 bases and J 4 bases; nucleotides not matched to a gene: 8. The CDR3 bases are TGTGCCAGCAGCTACCCTACAGGGGGAGGCTATGGCTACACCTTC. Translating it yields CASSYPTGGGYGYTF.

The genes are TRBV11-2 and TRBJ2-5; 16 positions agree with TRBD2. With the DNA end fitting TRBJ2-7 better, the J assignment may be wrong. The CDR3 has 15 amino acids. Germline CDR1 reads SGHAT; CDR2 reads FQNNGV. The CDR3 nucleotides read TGTGCCAGCAGCTCGGGACTAGCGGGAGGGTACGAGCAGTACTTC. Its protein is CASSSGLAGGYEQYF.

This clone occurred once. V and J are TRBV18 and TRBJ2-7; D gene unclear. Germline lookup yields CDR1 KGHSH and CDR2 LQKENI. The V end was cut by 3 bases, the J end by 0 bases, with 3 bases between. The CDR3 has 12 residues. The CDR3 reads CASSPSSYEQYF. CDR3 sequence (DNA): TGTGCCAGCTCACCTAGCTCCTACGAGCAGTACTTC.

The chain carries TRBV18 and TRBJ2-2, with 8 bases that match TRBD1. The trim removed 0 bases at V and 5 bases at J, leaving 11 bases unmatched. The CDR3 length is 18 residues. CDR1 and CDR2 (germline): KGHSH, LQKENI. Here the CDR3 DNA reads TGTGCCAGCTCACCACCGAGCATCAGGGGGCCTCAAACCGGGGAGCTGTTTTTT. It yields the protein CASSPPSIRGPQTGELFF. The full variable domain, its missing parts supplied by reference TRBV18 and TRBJ2-2, is NAGVMQNPRHLVRRRGQEARLRCSPMKGHSHVYWYRQLPEEGLKFMVYLQKENIIDESGMPKERFSAEFPKEGPSILRIQQVVRGDSAAYFCASSPPSIRGPQTGELFFGEGSRLTVL.

The V call is TRBV30, the J call TRBJ2-2; 9 bases map to TRBD2. CDR3 size: 15 residues. Germline V gene sequence: CDR1 GTSNPN, CDR2 SVGIG (reference sequence). Germline trimming cut 0 bases from V and 5 bases from J; bases unmatched to any gene: 4. The CDR3 nucleotides read TGTGCCTGGAGTGTTCTAGCGGGATTGACCGGGGAGCTGTTTTTT. Its protein is CAWSVLAGLTGELFF. Based on the CDR3 plus reference TRBV30 and TRBJ2-2, the full variable domain is SQTIHQWPATLVQPVGSPLSLECTVEGTSNPNLYWYRQAAGRGLQLLFYSVGIGQISSEVPQNLSASRPQDRQFILSSKKLLLSDSGFYLCAWSVLAGLTGELFFGEGSRLTVL.

The rearrangement uses TRBV15 and TRBJ1-2; possibly TRBD1 for D (5 bases). Trimming left V 0 bases short and J 4 bases short, with 15 bases between. The CDR3 is made up of 16 amino acids. CDR1 and CDR2 from the germline V gene are LNHNV and YYDKDF (reference sequence). The CDR3 reads CATSRDKGSFPYGYTF. The CDR3 DNA sequence: TGTGCCACCAGCAGAGATAAGGGGTCCTTCCCCTATGGCTACACCTTC.

The genes are TRBV14 and TRBJ2-5; D is ambiguous. The J call is uncertain, as TRBJ2-7 better fits the DNA end. Germline-derived CDR1 and CDR2 are SGHDN and FVKESK. This CDR3 spans 12 amino acids. The CDR3 protein is CASSHITYEQYF. The CDR3, as DNA: TGTGCCAGCAGCCATATCACCTACGAGCAGTACTTC.

The chain recombines TRBV5-1 with TRBJ1-1; 7 nucleotides match TRBD1. The CDR3 is made up of 17 amino acids. Trimming at V came to 4 bases and at J to 2 bases, leaving 14 bases not matched to a gene. Germline V gene lookup returns CDR1 SGHRS and CDR2 YFSETQ. In DNA form, the CDR3 reads TGCGCCAGCAGCCCGGTGGAGGGGCCAGGGGGTAACACTGAAGCTTTCTTT. Translation gives CASSPVEGPGGNTEAFF.

The CDR3 loop reads CASSPGTSDSYNEQFF. As DNA, the CDR3 is TGTGCCAGCTCACCAGGGACTAGCGACTCCTACAATGAGCAGTTCTTC. V usage is TRBV18 and J usage is TRBJ2-1, with 10 bases lining up with TRBD2. CDR3 length: 16 amino acids. CDR1 and CDR2 from the germline V gene are KGHSH and LQKENI. Trimming cost V 2 bases and J 0 bases; bases outside gene matches: 1.

V and J are TRBV5-1 and TRBJ2-7; tentatively, D is TRBD2 (5 bases). Between the trimmed V and J ends, which lost 4 bases and 5 bases, there was a span of 10 bases. The CDR3 consists of 12 residues. Germline V gene data show CDR1 as SGHRS and CDR2 as YFSETQ. CDR3 sequence (DNA): TGCGCCAGCAGCCGGACGGGGAACGAGCAGTACTTC. Protein: CASSRTGNEQYF.

This clone has only a few counts. The genes are TRBV5-1 and TRBJ1-1; D gene uncertain. Trimming cost V 4 bases and J 3 bases, with 13 bases left between them. Germline values: CDR1 SGHRS, CDR2 YFSETQ. CDR3 length: 14 amino acids. The CDR3 DNA sequence: TGCGCCAGCAGCCGGGGTTTAATGGACACTGAAGCTTTCTTT. Encoded protein: CASSRGLMDTEAFF. Using reference TRBV5-1 and TRBJ1-1 for the parts outside the CDR3, the full variable domain is KAGVTQTPRYLIKTRGQQVTLSCSPISGHRSVSWYQQTPGQGLQFLFEYFSETQRNKGNFPGRFSGRQFSNSRSEMNVSTLELGDSALYLCASSRGLMDTEAFFGQGTRLTVV.

This chain uses TRBV7-3 with TRBJ2-3; TRBD2 might be the D (5 bases). This CDR3 contains 14 residues. Germline values: CDR1 SGHTA, CDR2 FQGTGA. The V end was cut by 4 bases, the J end by 1 base, with 9 bases between. In DNA, the CDR3 is TGTGCCAGCAGCTCAGCGGATCGCACAGATACGCAGTATTTT. This encodes CASSSADRTDTQYF.

This clone was recorded once. This sequence joins TRBV6-1 and TRBJ1-5, with D perhaps TRBD1 (6 bases). CDR3 length: 13 amino acids. The germline V gene encodes CDR1 MNHNS and CDR2 SASEGT. V was cut by 2 bases and J by 4 bases, with 6 bases left in between. CDR3 sequence (DNA): TGTGCCAGCAGTGAAAGGGGGAATCAGCCCCAGCATTTT. It translates to CASSERGNQPQHF.

The chain couples TRBV29-1 to TRBJ1-2; D not certain. The CDR3 is 13 residues long. Germline V lookup: CDR1 SQVTM, CDR2 ANQGSEA. Trimming shortened V by 5 bases and J by 4 bases, and 14 bases separated the two germline ends. CDR3 sequence (DNA): TGCAGCGTTACCCAGTCAGGCCTCTATGGCTACACCTTC. Encoded protein: CSVTQSGLYGYTF. The entire variable domain, with the rest obtained from reference TRBV29-1 and TRBJ1-2, is as follows: SAVISQKPSRDICQRGTSLTIQCQVDSQVTMMFWYRQQPGQSLTLIATANQGSEATYESGFVIDKFPISRPNLTFSTLTVSNMSPEDSSIYLCSVTQSGLYGYTFGSGTRLTVV.